This TCR beta chain was observed in a study of blood T cells in healthy people across ages. Findings and caveats of the study: Without sorted subsets, naive and antigen-experienced compartments could not be conclusively compared.

Per the germline V gene, CDR1 is SNHLY and CDR2 is FYNNEI. The length of the CDR3 is 17 residues. After removal of 4 bases from V and 0 bases from J, the junction contained 8 bases not matched to a gene. Sample-barcoded 5' priming and a J-beta primer mix drove a second PCR of roughly 6 to 12 cycles. Each cDNA was tagged by a template-switch adaptor containing 12 random nucleotides. Sequencing yielded, for each sample, at least 3 million paired-end reads carrying CDR3. From the 5' RACE reads, TCRdb called clonotypes with MiXCR, one entry per CDR3 protein. The sample gives 1.2 million to 1.5 million distinct CDR3 sequences, approximately 59% of which show up once; 6.5% to 8.5% is in the top ten. About this clonotype: The target antigen is unknown.

The chain recombines TRBV2 with TRBJ2-1; 8 bases are a match to TRBD2. Sequenced sample: blood. The TCR was taken from a young man in good health. CDR3 DNA: TGTGCCAGCAGTGGGAGGACTAGCCCCAGCTCCTACAATGAGCAGTTCTTC. Translated: CASSGRTSPSSYNEQFF.